This TCR beta chain was profiled in a study of shared clonotypes between healthy human individuals (dated by TCRdb to about 2020). Broadly, across the study: A few men and a couple of women, aged 18 to 49 years, made up the cohort. Between about 0.9 and 9 billion PBMCs per donor were obtained by leukapheresis. Different laboratories and diverse techniques were used to prepare libraries and sequence TCR repertoires, to increase sequencing depth and limit assay-specific biases. The study deeply sequenced blood TCR repertoires of about 5 healthy adults to estimate repertoire size and the extent of clonotype sharing between individuals.

The donors were healthy, HIV-negative adults with no recently reported acute infections or vaccinations. Every donor was a Caucasian adult living in Nashville, Tennessee, USA. In the unsorted samples, 85 million to 100 million PBMCs were counted, and genomic DNA was extracted using the QIAamp DNA Blood Mini kit. Blood was obtained by leukapheresis, after which PBMCs were separated by Ficoll-Histopaque density gradient centrifugation and cryopreserved in liquid nitrogen vapor phase. TCR CDR3 regions were amplified from genomic DNA by multiplex PCR using the deep immunoSEQ assay. Extracted genomic DNA from each cell subset was spread evenly across all wells of several immunoSEQ 96-well plates, with each plate serving as a replicate. For unsorted PBMC, 300 ng genomic DNA, equal to roughly 32,000 T cell genomes, was loaded into each replicate PCR. Ten immunoSEQ deep assay plates were used to sequence the unsorted PBMC genomic DNA. Purified libraries were measured with a Qubit 3.0 fluorometer, size-checked on a Bioanalyzer 2100, and measured again with the KAPA Library Quantification kit. A separate single-read 150-cycle Illumina NextSeq 550 flow cell was used to sequence each immunoSEQ 96-well plate. As for how the authors treated the data: Because the immunoSEQ output included only junctional sequences and no quality scores, the filtering could not be the same as the filtering used for full-length reads. Sequences were annotated with PyIR, a Python wrapper for IgBLAST v1.9, using IMGT germline references to assign V/J genes and CDR3. Reads with weak V/J assignments (E-value above 1e-6), missing CDR3, stop codons, out-of-frame junctions, or ambiguous translated residues were removed. A V3J clonotype was defined by an identical inferred V gene, J gene, and CDR3 amino acid sequence. The percentage overlap between two repertoires was calculated by dividing the number of shared unique clonotypes by the size of the smaller repertoire. RTK rarefaction, the Chao1 estimator, and Recon v2.1 estimates of unobserved clonotypes were used to assess repertoire richness. TCRdb obtained this table from immuneACCESS and retained in-frame rearrangements with V and J assigned. These tables miss some clones; where compared with another copy, unresolved V genes account for less than half of the shortfall, and the remainder is unexplained. D and trimming come from the DNA, and the V and J calls and clone size come from that table. The sample table holds about 470,000 clones, of which 75% to 85% were seen once. The ten largest make up about 13% of the sample.

This clone was counted between two and nine times. Its antigen is still unknown. Base-call qualities are not available, and no considerably larger clone is one nucleotide away. Points the paper makes about the study in general: Based on pairwise subsampling, the degree of clonotype sharing among donors was expected to be affected by sequencing depth. The genetic and exposure-history diversity represented was limited by the small number of donors. Only blood was sampled, and tissue TCR repertoires likely differ from those in blood.

The TCR sequence derives from a woman aged 40 to 49 in good health. Some clones in this sample may be carry-over from other donors' samples. The sequencing sample was made of PBMCs.

CDR3 sequence: CASRRLVGEQFF. In nucleotides, the sequence is TGTGCCAGCAGGAGACTAGTCGGTGAGCAGTTCTTC. This chain joins TRBV6-1 to TRBJ2-1, and the D gene may be TRBD2, 6 bases matching. The CDR3 holds 12 amino acids from the cysteine to the phenylalanine. Only the CDR3 region is kept as DNA, spanning 36 bases read in frame from base 1. Trimming at the junction amounts to 6 bases on V and 9 bases on J, and the germline ends lie 12 bases apart. For CDR1 and CDR2, the germline V gene lists MNHNS and SASEGT.